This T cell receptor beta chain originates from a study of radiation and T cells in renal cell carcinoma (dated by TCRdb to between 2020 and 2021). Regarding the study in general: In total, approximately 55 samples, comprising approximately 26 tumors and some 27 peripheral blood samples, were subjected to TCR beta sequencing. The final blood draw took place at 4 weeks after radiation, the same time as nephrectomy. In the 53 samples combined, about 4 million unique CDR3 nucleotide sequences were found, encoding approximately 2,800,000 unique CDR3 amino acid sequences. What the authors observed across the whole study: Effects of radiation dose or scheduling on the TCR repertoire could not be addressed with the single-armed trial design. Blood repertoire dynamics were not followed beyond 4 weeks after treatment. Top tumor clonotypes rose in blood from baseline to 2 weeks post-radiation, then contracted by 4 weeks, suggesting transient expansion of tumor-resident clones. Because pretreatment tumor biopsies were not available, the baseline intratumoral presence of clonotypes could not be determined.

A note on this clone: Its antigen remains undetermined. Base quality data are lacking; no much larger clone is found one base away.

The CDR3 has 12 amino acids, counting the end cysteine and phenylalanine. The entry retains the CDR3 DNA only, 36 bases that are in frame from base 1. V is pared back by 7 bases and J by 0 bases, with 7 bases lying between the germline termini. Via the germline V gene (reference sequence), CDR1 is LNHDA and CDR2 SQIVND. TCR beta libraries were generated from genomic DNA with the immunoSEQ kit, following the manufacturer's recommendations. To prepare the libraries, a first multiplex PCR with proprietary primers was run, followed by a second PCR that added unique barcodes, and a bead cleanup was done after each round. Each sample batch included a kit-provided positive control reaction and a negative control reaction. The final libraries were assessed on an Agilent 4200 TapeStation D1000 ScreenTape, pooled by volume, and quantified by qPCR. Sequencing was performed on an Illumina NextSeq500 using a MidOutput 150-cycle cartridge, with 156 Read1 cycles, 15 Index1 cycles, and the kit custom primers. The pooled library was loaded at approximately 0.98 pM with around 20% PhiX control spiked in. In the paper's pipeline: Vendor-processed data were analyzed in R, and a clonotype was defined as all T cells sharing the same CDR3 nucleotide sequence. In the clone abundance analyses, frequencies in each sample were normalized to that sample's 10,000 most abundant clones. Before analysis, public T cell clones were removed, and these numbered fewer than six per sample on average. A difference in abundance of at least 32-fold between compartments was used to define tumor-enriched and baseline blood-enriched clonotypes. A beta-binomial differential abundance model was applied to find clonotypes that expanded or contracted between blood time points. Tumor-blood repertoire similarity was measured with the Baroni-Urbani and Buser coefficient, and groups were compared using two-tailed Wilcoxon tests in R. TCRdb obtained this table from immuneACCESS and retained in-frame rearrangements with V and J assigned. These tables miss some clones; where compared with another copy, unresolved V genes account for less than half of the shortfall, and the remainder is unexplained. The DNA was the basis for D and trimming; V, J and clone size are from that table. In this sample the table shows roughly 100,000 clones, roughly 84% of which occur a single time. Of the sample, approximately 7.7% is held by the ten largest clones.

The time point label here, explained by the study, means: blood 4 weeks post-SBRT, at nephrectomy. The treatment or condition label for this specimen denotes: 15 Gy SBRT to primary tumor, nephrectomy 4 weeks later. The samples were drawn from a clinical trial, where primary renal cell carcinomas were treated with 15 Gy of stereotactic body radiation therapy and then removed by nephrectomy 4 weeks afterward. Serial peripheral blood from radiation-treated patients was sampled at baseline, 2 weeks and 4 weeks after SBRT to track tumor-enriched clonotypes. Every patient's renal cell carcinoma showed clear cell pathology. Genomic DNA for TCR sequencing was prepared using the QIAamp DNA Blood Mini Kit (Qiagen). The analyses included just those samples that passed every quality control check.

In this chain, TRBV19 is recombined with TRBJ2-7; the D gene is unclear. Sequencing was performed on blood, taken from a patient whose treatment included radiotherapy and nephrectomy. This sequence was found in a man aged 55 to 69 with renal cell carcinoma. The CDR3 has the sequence CASKGRSYEQYF. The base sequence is TGTGCCAGTAAAGGGCGCTCCTACGAGCAGTACTTC.